Only one count was recorded for the clone carrying this T cell receptor beta chain. Self-reported history from a screening survey and questionnaire set each donor's cohort. This CDR3 region has 14 residues. Trimming left V 3 bases short and J 3 bases short, with 12 bases between. Germline loops: CDR1 SGHAT, CDR2 FQNNGV. The data belong to a study of blood T cell repertoires in COVID-19. Across the study: Material from acute and convalescent COVID-19 was sourced from the United States, Italy and Spain.

The method was immunoSEQ multiplex PCR; TCRdb's version includes in-frame clones alone and lacks a portion of them. The table has 300,000 to 500,000 clones, around nine tenths seen once; the top ten hold around 0.97%. Sequenced input: PBMCs or T cells enriched from blood (not recorded which). V and J are TRBV11-2 and TRBJ2-7; D perhaps matches TRBD2 (6 bases). The sequence came from a woman under 40 with acute COVID-19. The CDR3 loop reads CASSFDVGGYEQYF. The CDR3 nucleotides are TGTGCCAGCAGCTTCGACGTGGGGGGCTACGAGCAGTACTTC.